The 26 T cell receptor beta chains in this list originate from one sample, sequenced in a study of shared clonotypes between healthy human individuals. The table came from immunoSEQ multiplex PCR; TCRdb's copy has only in-frame clones and leaves some out. This table has 2 million to 2.5 million clones, about nine tenths appearing once. Sequenced: naive CD4+ T cells from PBMCs. The sample's subset: CD45RA+ positively selected. These receptors were collected from a man between 18 and 29 years old in good health. Some clones in this sample may be carry-over from other donors' samples.

This clone was detected once. The chain is built from TRBV2 and TRBJ2-2; D tentatively reads TRBD1 or TRBD2 (5 bases each). CDR1 is SNHLY and CDR2 is FYNNEI in the germline V gene. V was clipped by 4 bases and J by 6 bases, with 12 bases between them. There are 14 residues in the CDR3. CDR3 sequence reads: CASSVGTSSGELFF. CDR3 in DNA: TGTGCCAGCAGTGTCGGGACGTCTTCCGGGGAGCTGTTTTTT.

The chain links TRBV5-4 to TRBJ2-7; 7 bases align to TRBD1. Trimming cost V 3 bases and J 4 bases; bases outside gene matches: 7. CDR1 is SGHNT and CDR2 is YYREEE in the germline V gene (reference sequence). The CDR3 totals 14 residues. CDR3 sequence reads: CASSSKGGVYEQYF. The CDR3 bases are TGTGCCAGCAGCTCGAAAGGGGGCGTTTACGAGCAGTACTTC.

This clone was seen more than once but under ten times. Other DNA sequences from this sample encode an identical CDR3 as well. V usage is TRBV20-1 and J usage is TRBJ1-1, with D uncertain. V was clipped by 7 bases and J by 1 base, with 7 bases between them. CDR3 size: 11 residues. Germline assignment: CDR1 DFQATT and CDR2 SNEGSKA (reference sequence). In DNA form, the CDR3 reads TGCAGTGGGACCGAGAACACTGAAGCTTTCTTT. Translating it yields CSGTENTEAFF.

The rearrangement links TRBV2 to TRBJ2-7, with D perhaps matching TRBD1 (7 bases). V shed 0 bases and J shed 6 bases, with 12 bases lying between them. The CDR3 is made up of 14 amino acids. From germline, CDR1 is SNHLY and CDR2 FYNNEI. The CDR3 region is CASSEAGRGVEQYF. The DNA for the CDR3 is TGTGCCAGCAGTGAAGCGGGCAGGGGGGTCGAGCAGTACTTC.

The J gene is TRBJ1-1, the V gene TRBV6-4; maybe TRBD1 (6 bases). This CDR3 contains 14 residues. The V end lost 5 bases, the J end lost 4 bases, and 14 bases lay between the germline ends. From germline, CDR1 is MRHNA and CDR2 SNTAGT. The DNA of the CDR3 is TGTGCCAGCAGTCCCGAGGGGGGGGTCACTGAAGCTTTCTTT. Protein sequence: CASSPEGGVTEAFF.

J is TRBJ1-1 and V is TRBV28; no definite D call. Looked up from germline, CDR1 is MDHEN and CDR2 is SYDVKM. CDR3 length equals 12 residues. V was pared by 6 bases and J by 9 bases, with 14 bases between. The CDR3 reads CASSSQTVKAFF. The DNA of the CDR3 is TGTGCCAGCAGCTCTCAAACAGTAAAAGCTTTCTTT.

The CDR3 loop reads CASSLDRTGGPYSGNTIYF. CDR3 DNA: TGTGCCAGCAGCTTAGATAGGACAGGGGGCCCTTACTCTGGAAACACCATATATTTT. This rearrangement joins TRBV7-8 to TRBJ1-3, with TRBD1 identical over 11 bases. Germline values: CDR1 SGHVS, CDR2 FQNEAQ. The CDR3 length is 19 residues. Trimming took 1 base from V and 0 from J; bases not matched to a gene: 8. Complete variable domain (other parts from reference TRBV7-8 and TRBJ1-3): GAGVSQSPRYKVAKRGQDVALRCDPISGHVSLFWYQQALGQGPEFLTYFQNEAQLDKSGLPSDRFFAERPEGSVSTLKIQRTQQEDSAVYLCASSLDRTGGPYSGNTIYFGEGSWLTVV.

The chain couples TRBV5-1 to TRBJ2-1; 10 nucleotides agree with TRBD2. With 4 bases clipped from V and 7 bases from J, the junction kept 8 bases outside the gene matches. The CDR3 contains 15 residues. From germline, CDR1 is SGHRS and CDR2 YFSETQ. CDR3 residues: CASSPSLAGVNEQFF. The CDR3, as DNA: TGCGCCAGCAGCCCCAGCCTAGCGGGAGTGAATGAGCAGTTCTTC.

This clone is a singleton in its sample. The chain links TRBV11-3 to TRBJ1-5, with TRBD1 matching over 7 bases. The CDR3 spans 13 residues. The trim removed 5 bases at V and 7 bases at J, leaving 5 bases unmatched. The germline CDR1 and CDR2 sequences are SGHNT and YENEEA. CDR3 sequence reads: CASSARQGQPQHF. CDR3 coding DNA: TGTGCCAGCAGCGCCAGACAGGGCCAGCCCCAGCATTTT.

The V call is TRBV4-2, the J call TRBJ2-7, with a tentative D call TRBD2 (7 bases). Trimming removed 8 bases from V and 1 base from J, with 18 bases in between. CDR1 and CDR2 from the germline V gene are LGHNA and YNFKEQ. The length of the CDR3 is 15 residues. In DNA, the CDR3 is TGTGCCAGCCGTAAGGGGGGGGGCGATTCCTACGAGCAGTACTTC. Translation: CASRKGGGDSYEQYF.

The rearrangement uses TRBV19 and TRBJ2-7; the D gene is possibly TRBD1 (5 bases). Germline CDR1 and CDR2: LNHDA and SQIVND (reference sequence). The V end lost 3 bases, the J end lost 2 bases, and 11 bases lay between the germline ends. This CDR3 region has 14 residues. CDR3 nucleotide sequence: TGTGCCAGTAGTATTACAGACAGACCCTACGAGCAGTACTTC. It is translated as CASSITDRPYEQYF.

This chain joins TRBV4-3 and TRBJ2-4, with D tentatively TRBD1 or TRBD2 (6 bases each). Germline V lookup: CDR1 LGHNA, CDR2 YSLEER. This CDR3 is built from 17 residues. V was trimmed by 1 base and J by 1 base, leaving 14 bases between them. CDR3 region: CASSQAPGAEAKNIQYF. The CDR3 nucleotides read TGCGCCAGCAGCCAAGCGCCGGGGGCGGAGGCCAAAAACATTCAGTACTTC.

The chain uses TRBV7-3 and TRBJ2-7, with 7 bases identical to TRBD1. Germline V gives CDR1 SGHTA, CDR2 FQGTGA. Trimming cost V 5 bases and J 4 bases; bases outside gene matches: 5. This CDR3 region has 13 residues. In nucleotides, the CDR3 is TGTGCCAGCAGCCCAGGGGGTCGGTACGAGCAGTACTTC. Translating it yields CASSPGGRYEQYF.

This chain links TRBV28 with TRBJ2-5; the D is unclear. This CDR3 region has 12 residues. Trimming took 4 bases from V and 5 from J, leaving 8 bases between them. Germline CDR1 reads MDHEN; CDR2 reads SYDVKM. In DNA, the CDR3 is TGTGCCAGCAGTTCCCGACCCGAGACCCAGTACTTC. Amino acids: CASSSRPETQYF.

The rearrangement joins TRBV29-1 to TRBJ2-7, with a tentative D call TRBD1 (6 bases). Germline-derived CDR1 and CDR2 are SQVTM and ANQGSEA. The V end was cut by 0 bases, the J end by 9 bases, with 18 bases between. CDR3 length: 14 amino acids. CDR3 in DNA: TGCAGCGTTGAAGACCGGGACACCTACGAGTGGCAGTACTTC. Translated, it gives CSVEDRDTYEWQYF.

The chain uses TRBV4-3 and TRBJ1-5; D gene unclear. Trimming shortened V by 1 base and J by 6 bases, and 7 bases separated the two germline ends. Germline V gives CDR1 LGHNA, CDR2 YSLEER. This CDR3 region has 13 residues. The CDR3 nucleotides read TGCGCCAGCAGCCAAGCAAACGGTCAGCCCCAGCATTTT. This translates into CASSQANGQPQHF.

The rearrangement links TRBV9 to TRBJ2-1; TRBD2 matches at 14 bases. This CDR3 has 17 amino acids. Germline V gives CDR1 SGDLS, CDR2 YYNGEE. V dropped 5 bases and J dropped 0; count of bases not matched to a gene: 4. The DNA of the CDR3 is TGTGCCAGCAGTGGCGGACTAGCGGGAGGCTCCTACAATGAGCAGTTCTTC. Translating gives CASSGGLAGGSYNEQFF.

In the case of this clone: The same CDR3 is also encoded by other DNA sequences in this sample. The chain couples TRBV27 to TRBJ2-7; D may be TRBD1 (6 bases). From germline, CDR1 is MNHEY and CDR2 SMNVEV (reference sequence). With 5 bases removed from V and 1 base from J, the gap between germline ends came to 12 bases. CDR3 length: 14 residues. For the CDR3, the DNA is TGTGCCAGCAGTCCTCGAACAGGGTCCTACGAGCAGTACTTC. Its translation: CASSPRTGSYEQYF.

The chain links TRBV27 to TRBJ1-5, with D perhaps matching TRBD1 (5 bases). Germline V lookup: CDR1 MNHEY, CDR2 SMNVEV (reference sequence). The CDR3 has 12 amino acids. V lost 8 bases, J lost 3 bases, and 8 bases lay in between. As DNA, the CDR3 is TGTGCCAGCGGGACTTCCAATCAGCCCCAGCATTTT. Encoded protein: CASGTSNQPQHF.

V and J are TRBV6-6 and TRBJ2-3; D remains ambiguous. Trimming removed 0 bases from V and 6 bases from J, with 13 bases in between. Germline V lookup: CDR1 MNHNY, CDR2 SVGAGI (reference sequence). The CDR3 length is 15 residues. CDR3 sequence (DNA): TGTGCCAGCAGTTACTCCGTTAACACTCGGGATACGCAGTATTTT. Encoded protein: CASSYSVNTRDTQYF.

This rearrangement joins TRBV19 to TRBJ2-1; D may be TRBD1 (6 bases). V gave up 4 bases and J gave up 6 bases, with 19 bases separating them. Germline assignment: CDR1 LNHDA and CDR2 SQIVND (reference sequence). The CDR3 sequence is 16 residues long. The CDR3 DNA is TGTGCCAGTAGTAGTCCGGGACACCGGGGCGTCAATGAGCAGTTCTTC. Translating gives CASSSPGHRGVNEQFF.

The CDR3 here is CASSQAGSAGELFF. In DNA form, the CDR3 reads TGTGCCAGCAGCCAGGCTGGGAGCGCCGGGGAGCTGTTTTTT. J is TRBJ2-2 and V is TRBV7-3; a possible D gene is TRBD2 (5 bases). CDR3 length: 14 residues. The germline V and J ends were trimmed by 5 bases and 6 bases, with 13 bases remaining between them. In germline, CDR1 is SGHTA, CDR2 FQGTGA.

The chain couples TRBV4-2 to TRBJ1-1; D is uncertain. The germline V gene has CDR1 LGHNA and CDR2 YNFKEQ. Trimming pared 5 bases from V and 0 bases from J, leaving 16 bases between. The CDR3 has 16 amino acids. For the CDR3, the DNA is TGTGCCAGCAGCTTGGCCGGTCCAGGATTGAACACTGAAGCTTTCTTT. Translation: CASSLAGPGLNTEAFF.

The V call is TRBV6-6, the J call TRBJ1-3; D not resolved. The CDR3 has 16 amino acids. V was clipped by 6 bases and J by 3 bases, with 18 bases between them. Germline V gene lookup returns CDR1 MNHNY and CDR2 SVGAGI (reference sequence). CDR3 residues: CASSPGATLGGNTIYF. The CDR3, as DNA: TGTGCCAGCAGCCCGGGCGCGACTCTCGGTGGAAACACCATATATTTT.

The chain links TRBV10-1 to TRBJ1-2; tentative D call: TRBD1 (5 bases). CDR1 WNHNN and CDR2 SYGVQD come from the germline V gene (reference sequence). The CDR3 sequence is 15 residues long. Between the trimmed V and J ends, which lost 2 bases and 8 bases, there was a span of 18 bases. The CDR3 nucleotides read TGCGCCAGCAGTGAGGGGGTGAGGGGCTTCTTGGGCTACACCTTC. It codes for CASSEGVRGFLGYTF.

This clone has a handful of counts. The chain is built from TRBV5-1 and TRBJ1-1, with no clear D. Per the germline V gene, CDR1 is SGHRS and CDR2 is YFSETQ. This CDR3 comprises 13 residues. Trimming shortened V by 4 bases and J by 9 bases, and 16 bases separated the two germline ends. The DNA of the CDR3 is TGCGCCAGCAGCGATATAACCGGCTCGAAAGCTTTCTTT. This codes for CASSDITGSKAFF.